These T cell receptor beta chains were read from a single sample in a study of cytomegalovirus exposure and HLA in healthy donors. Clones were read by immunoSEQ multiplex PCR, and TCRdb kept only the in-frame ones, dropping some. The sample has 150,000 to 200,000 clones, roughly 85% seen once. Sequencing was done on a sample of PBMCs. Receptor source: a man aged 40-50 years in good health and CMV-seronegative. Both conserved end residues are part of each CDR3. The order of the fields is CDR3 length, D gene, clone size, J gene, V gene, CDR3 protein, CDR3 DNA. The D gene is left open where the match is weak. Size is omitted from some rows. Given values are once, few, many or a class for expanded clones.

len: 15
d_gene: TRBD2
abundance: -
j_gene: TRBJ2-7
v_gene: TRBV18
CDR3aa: CASSPKASGRYEQYF
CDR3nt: TGTGCCAGCTCACCAAAGGCTAGCGGGCGGTACGAGCAGTACTTC

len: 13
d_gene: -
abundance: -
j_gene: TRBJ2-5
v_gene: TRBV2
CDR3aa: CASSEARPGTQYF
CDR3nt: TGTGCCAGCAGTGAAGCGAGGCCCGGGACCCAGTACTTC

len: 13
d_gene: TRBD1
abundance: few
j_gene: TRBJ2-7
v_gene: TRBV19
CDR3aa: CASSWDRGQEQYF
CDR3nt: TGTGCCAGTAGTTGGGACAGGGGGCAGGAGCAGTACTTC

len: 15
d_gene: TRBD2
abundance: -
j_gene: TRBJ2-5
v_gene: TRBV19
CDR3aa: CASSISSGRIETQYF
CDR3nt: TGTGCCAGTAGTATATCTAGCGGGAGGATAGAGACCCAGTACTTC

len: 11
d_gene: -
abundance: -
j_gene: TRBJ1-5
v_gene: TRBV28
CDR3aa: CASSSDQPQHF
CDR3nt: TGTGCCAGCAGTTCCGATCAGCCCCAGCATTTT

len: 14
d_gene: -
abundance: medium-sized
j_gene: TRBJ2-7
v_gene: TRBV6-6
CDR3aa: CASSYGESSYEQYF
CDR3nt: TGTGCCAGCAGTTACGGGGAGAGCTCCTACGAGCAGTACTTC

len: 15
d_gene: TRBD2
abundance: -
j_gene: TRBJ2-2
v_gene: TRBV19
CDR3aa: CASTGAGAGTGELFF
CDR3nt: TGTGCCAGTACGGGTGCGGGAGCGGGCACCGGGGAGCTGTTTTTT

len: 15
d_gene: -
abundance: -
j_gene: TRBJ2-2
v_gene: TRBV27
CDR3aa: CASSSTKGGLGELFF
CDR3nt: TGTGCCAGCAGTTCGACCAAAGGAGGTCTGGGGGAGCTGTTTTTT

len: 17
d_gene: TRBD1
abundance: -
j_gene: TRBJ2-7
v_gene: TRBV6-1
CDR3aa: CASSDLPGLGQAYEQYF
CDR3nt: TGTGCCAGCAGTGATCTACCTGGCCTCGGACAGGCCTACGAGCAGTACTTC

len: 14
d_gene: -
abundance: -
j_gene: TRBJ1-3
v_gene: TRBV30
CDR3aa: CAWSFQALGNTIYF
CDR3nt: TGTGCCTGGAGTTTCCAAGCTCTTGGAAACACCATATATTTT

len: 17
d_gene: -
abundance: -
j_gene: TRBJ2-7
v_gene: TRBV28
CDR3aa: CASSLNRRTAWSYEQYF
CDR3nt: TGTGCCAGCAGTTTAAACAGGCGGACAGCCTGGTCCTACGAGCAGTACTTC

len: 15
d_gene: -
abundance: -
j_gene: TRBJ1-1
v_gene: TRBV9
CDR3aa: CASSVHTAINTEAFF
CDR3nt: TGTGCCAGCAGCGTACATACAGCCATTAACACTGAAGCTTTCTTT

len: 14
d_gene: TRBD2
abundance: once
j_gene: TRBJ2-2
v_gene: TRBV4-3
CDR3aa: CASSQEGLAGELFF
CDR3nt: TGCGCCAGCAGCCAAGAGGGACTAGCCGGGGAGCTGTTTTTT

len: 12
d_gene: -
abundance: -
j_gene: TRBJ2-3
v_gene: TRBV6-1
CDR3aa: CASRRIATTQYF
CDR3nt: TGTGCCAGCAGGAGAATAGCGACTACGCAGTATTTT

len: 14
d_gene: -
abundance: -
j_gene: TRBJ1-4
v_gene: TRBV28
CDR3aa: CASSLSWRNEKLFF
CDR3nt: TGTGCCAGCAGTTTATCCTGGAGAAATGAAAAACTGTTTTTT

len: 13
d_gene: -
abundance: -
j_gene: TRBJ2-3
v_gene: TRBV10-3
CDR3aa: CAISNTSTDTQYF
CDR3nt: TGTGCCATCAGTAATACTAGCACAGATACGCAGTATTTT

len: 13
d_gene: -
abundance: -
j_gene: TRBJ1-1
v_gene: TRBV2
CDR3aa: CASRRGTNTEAFF
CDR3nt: TGTGCCAGCCGGCGCGGGACGAACACTGAAGCTTTCTTT

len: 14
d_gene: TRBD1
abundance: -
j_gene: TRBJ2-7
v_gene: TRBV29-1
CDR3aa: CSASPGTGPYEQYF
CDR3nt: TGCAGCGCCAGTCCCGGGACAGGGCCCTACGAGCAGTACTTC

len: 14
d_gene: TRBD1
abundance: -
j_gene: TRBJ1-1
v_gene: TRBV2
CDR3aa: CASSGPRQGTEAFF
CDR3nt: TGTGCCAGCAGTGGCCCTAGACAGGGTACTGAAGCTTTCTTT

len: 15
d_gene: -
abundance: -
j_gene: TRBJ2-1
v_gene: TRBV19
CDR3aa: CASSIAGARYNEQFF
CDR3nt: TGTGCCAGTAGTATAGCGGGAGCTCGGTACAATGAGCAGTTCTTC

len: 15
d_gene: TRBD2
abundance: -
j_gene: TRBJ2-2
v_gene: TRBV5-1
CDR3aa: CASSSGLAGVGELFF
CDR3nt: TGCGCCAGCAGCTCCGGACTAGCGGGAGTCGGGGAGCTGTTTTTT

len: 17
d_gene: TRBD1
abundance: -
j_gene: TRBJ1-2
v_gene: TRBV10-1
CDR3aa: CASSGGQGPLTCGGYTF
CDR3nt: TGCGCCAGCAGTGGCGGACAGGGGCCGCTTACTTGTGGAGGCTACACCTTC

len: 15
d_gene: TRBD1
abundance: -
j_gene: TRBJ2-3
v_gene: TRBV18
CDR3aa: CASSPGQGLADTQYF
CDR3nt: TGTGCCAGCTCACCGGGACAGGGTCTTGCAGATACGCAGTATTTT